The 18 T cell receptor beta chains below come from one sample, sequenced in a study of blood T cells in healthy people across ages. Combining a sample-barcoded 5' primer with a J-beta primer mix, a second PCR ran for about 7 to 11 cycles. TCRdb passed the 5' RACE reads through MiXCR, listing each CDR3 protein once. Of fewer than 1,000,000 distinct CDR3 sequences detected, around 42% appear once; the ten largest clones hold roughly 18%. Source material: blood. The receptors come from a man in his fifties or sixties in good health.

The genes are TRBV12-3 or TRBV12-4 and TRBJ2-7, with 10 bases lining up with TRBD1. V gave up 1 base and J gave up 5 bases; unmatched junction bases: 8. The CDR3 length is 16 residues. Here the CDR3 reads CASSLGGTGVGHEQYF. CDR3 in DNA: TGTGCCAGCAGTTTAGGAGGGACAGGGGTAGGCCACGAGCAGTACTTC.

The rearrangement links TRBV10-3 to TRBJ1-6; perhaps TRBD1 as D (5 bases). The germline V and J ends were trimmed by 3 bases and 6 bases, with 12 bases remaining between them. CDR1 is ENHRY and CDR2 is SYGVKD in the germline V gene. The CDR3 runs 15 residues. Here the CDR3 reads CAISDRDGLNSPLHF. Written as DNA, the CDR3 is TGTGCCATCAGTGACCGGGACGGACTTAATTCACCCCTCCACTTT.

The chain carries TRBV6-2 or TRBV6-3 and TRBJ2-1; no clear D gene. CDR3 length: 15 residues. Trimming removed 8 bases at V and 0 bases at J, with 14 bases between. Germline CDR1 and CDR2: MNHEY and SVGEGT. CDR3 region: CASRSTLSSYNEQFF. The CDR3 bases are TGTGCCAGCCGCTCAACCCTGAGCTCCTACAATGAGCAGTTCTTC.

J is TRBJ1-1 and V is TRBV29-1; D uncertain. The germline V gene has CDR1 SQVTM and CDR2 ANQGSEA. The V gene lost 7 bases and the J gene lost 3 bases, with 12 bases spanning the gap. This CDR3 contains 12 residues. DNA for the CDR3: TGCAGCGGTCATCGGGCCGACACTGAAGCTTTCTTT. This encodes CSGHRADTEAFF.

This clonotype came up once. The chain joins TRBV7-2 to TRBJ2-6; D perhaps matches TRBD2 (5 bases). V shed 5 bases and J shed 4 bases, with 15 bases lying between them. CDR1 is SGHTA and CDR2 is FQGNSA in the germline V gene. CDR3 length equals 16 residues. The DNA for the CDR3 is TGTGCCAGCAGCCTGAGGTGGGGAGCAGGGGCCAACGTCCTGACTTTC. It translates to CASSLRWGAGANVLTF.

V and J are TRBV28 and TRBJ1-2, with 10 bases matching TRBD1. The CDR3 totals 15 residues. The J segment lost 11 bases and the V segment lost 6 bases, leaving 15 bases of the junction unmatched. Germline values: CDR1 MDHEN, CDR2 SYDVKM. In DNA form, the CDR3 reads TGTGCCAGCAGCCCTACTGACAGGGGGCGAAATGCTTACACCTTC. Translating it yields CASSPTDRGRNAYTF.

This CDR3 is CASSLGGGTGNTIYF. The CDR3 DNA follows: TGTGCCAGCAGCTTAGGAGGGGGCACTGGAAACACCATATATTTT. The V gene is TRBV7-2, the J gene TRBJ1-3; 7 bases map to TRBD1. Looked up from germline, CDR1 is SGHTA and CDR2 is FQGNSA. The CDR3 length is 15 residues. J gave up 2 bases and V 1 base, and 2 bases lay outside the gene matches.

The chain links TRBV5-1 to TRBJ2-5; D gene ambiguous. CDR1 is SGHRS, CDR2 YFSETQ, per germline. Trimming pared 1 base from V and 11 bases from J, leaving 18 bases between. This CDR3 comprises 14 residues. The CDR3 region is CASSLLGNSDEQYF. The CDR3 coding sequence is TGCGCCAGCAGCTTGTTGGGTAATTCGGATGAGCAGTACTTC. Looking up the rest from reference TRBV5-1 and TRBJ2-5 gives the full variable domain: KAGVTQTPRYLIKTRGQQVTLSCSPISGHRSVSWYQQTPGQGLQFLFEYFSETQRNKGNFPGRFSGRQFSNSRSEMNVSTLELGDSALYLCASSLLGNSDEQYFGPGTRLLVL.

The table lists this clonotype with a few counts. The chain links TRBV5-5 to TRBJ2-5; unclear D gene. Trimming removed 1 base at V and 3 bases at J, with 16 bases between. This CDR3 contains 16 residues. Germline V lookup: CDR1 SGHKS, CDR2 YYEKEE (reference sequence). The CDR3: CASSLFYGGTKETQYF. CDR3 coding DNA: TGTGCCAGCAGCTTGTTTTATGGCGGTACAAAAGAGACCCAGTACTTC.

This chain links TRBV4-3 with TRBJ2-3; TRBD2 aligns across 7 bases. V trimming: 4 bases; J trimming: 5 bases; junction bases outside the gene matches: 9. Germline values: CDR1 LGHNA, CDR2 YSLEER. The CDR3 length is 15 residues. CDR3 nucleotide sequence: TGCGCCAGCAGCCGCGGGACTAACGATGGAGATACGCAGTATTTT. Translation gives CASSRGTNDGDTQYF.

The sample holds a few counts of this clonotype. This rearrangement joins TRBV20-1 to TRBJ1-5, with TRBD1 matching 9 bases. Losses at the gene ends were 1 base for V and 6 bases for J; bases not matched to a gene: 7. Germline loops: CDR1 DFQATT, CDR2 SNEGSKA (reference sequence). The CDR3 covers 15 residues. CDR3 sequence (DNA): TGCAGTGCTAGAGGAGGTGGGACAGGGAGTCAGCCCCAGCATTTT. Protein sequence: CSARGGGTGSQPQHF.

The chain recombines TRBV12-3 or TRBV12-4 with TRBJ2-5; 9 bases match TRBD1. The CDR3 runs 14 residues. The trim removed 5 bases at V and 4 bases at J, leaving 5 bases unmatched. Here the CDR3 DNA reads TGTGCCAGCAGTCCCCCGGGACAGGGAGAGACCCAGTACTTC. This translates into CASSPPGQGETQYF.

The sample holds a few counts of this clonotype. This chain connects TRBV6-2 or TRBV6-3 to TRBJ2-7; TRBD2 matches 9 bases. The CDR3 is 18 amino acids. V trimming: 2 bases; J trimming: 2 bases; junction bases outside the gene matches: 13. CDR1 MNHEY and CDR2 SVGEGT come from the germline V gene. This CDR3 is CASSYESTKAGGTYEQYF. CDR3 sequence (DNA): TGTGCCAGCAGTTACGAATCTACAAAAGCGGGGGGTACCTACGAGCAGTACTTC.

V is TRBV20-1 and J is TRBJ1-2, with D tentatively TRBD1 (5 bases). Per the germline V gene, CDR1 is DFQATT and CDR2 is SNEGSKA (reference sequence). The CDR3 sequence is 11 residues long. Trimming took 6 bases from V and 5 from J, leaving 10 bases between them. The CDR3 nucleotides read TGCAGTGCCTGGGGGGGGTATGGCTACACCTTC. The encoded protein is CSAWGGYGYTF.

J is TRBJ2-6 and V is TRBV27; D unclear. Germline V gives CDR1 MNHEY, CDR2 SMNVEV (reference sequence). Between the trimmed V and J ends, which lost 8 bases and 0 bases, there was a span of 14 bases. This CDR3 comprises 16 residues. CDR3 sequence reads: CASASFYGSGANVLTF. CDR3 coding DNA: TGTGCCAGCGCCTCTTTCTACGGCTCTGGGGCCAACGTCCTGACTTTC.

This clonotype occurred a few times. The chain carries TRBV29-1 and TRBJ2-2; D may be TRBD2 (5 bases). V lost 3 bases and J 7 bases, leaving 6 bases between the germline ends. The CDR3 is 11 residues long. Per germline, CDR1 SQVTM and CDR2 ANQGSEA. CDR3 DNA: TGCAGCGTTGATCGGGACGGGGAGCTGTTTTTT. This codes for CSVDRDGELFF.

The chain combines TRBV6-2 or TRBV6-3 with TRBJ2-3, with a weak D call TRBD2 (6 bases). V was cut by 2 bases and J by 1 base, with 13 bases left in between. Germline V lookup: CDR1 MNHEY, CDR2 SVGEGT. This CDR3 has 16 residues. DNA for the CDR3: TGTGCCAGCAGTTACCAACGGCGGGGACGCACAGATACGCAGTATTTT. Translating it yields CASSYQRRGRTDTQYF.

Only one count was recorded for this clonotype. One junction end disagrees with the germline gene, perhaps due to a read error. The chain couples TRBV7-2 to TRBJ2-6; 7 bases line up with TRBD1. The germline CDR1 and CDR2 sequences are SGHTA and FQGNSA. The CDR3 is 16 residues long. The CDR3 nucleotides are TGTGTCAGCAGCTCCGCGACAGGGTCTGGGGCCAACGTCCTGACTTTC. Encoded protein: CVSSSATGSGANVLTF.